The clone carrying this T cell receptor (beta chain) appeared once. The data stem from a study of blood T cell repertoires in COVID-19. As for the study in general: Samples taken during acute and convalescent COVID-19 were collected in the United States, Italy and Spain.

The age range of participants was 18 to 89 years, with residence in under 25 US areas. All exposed participants met a person with COVID-19 within 2 weeks before entering the study. Germline lookup yields CDR1 MNHEY and CDR2 SVGAGI. The CDR3 has 14 residues. The V and J ends lost 5 bases and 7 bases, in that order; junction bases with no gene match: 10. As handled by the study authors: By means of reference gene primer amplification, nucleated cell counts were estimated. Clones were sequenced by immunoSEQ multiplex PCR, and TCRdb holds only the in-frame ones, with some missing. V, J and clone size reflect that table, while D and trimming were determined from the DNA. The sample has roughly 380,000 clones; around nine tenths are singletons.

The receptor's source is a woman aged 25 to 45 who had been exposed to COVID-19. The sequenced sample was PBMCs or T cells enriched from blood (not recorded which). The rearrangement joins TRBV6-5 to TRBJ2-5; TRBD1 matches at 7 bases. In DNA, the CDR3 is TGTGCCAGCAGTAGACCGGGACAGTATGCGACCCAGTACTTC. Amino acid sequence: CASSRPGQYATQYF.